This T cell receptor beta chain was documented in a study of blood T cell repertoires in COVID-19. Study summary: Specimens from acute and convalescent COVID-19 originated in the United States, Italy and Spain.

TCRdb's copy holds only in-frame clones and misses some; the assay was immunoSEQ multiplex PCR. This repertoire shows some 300,000 clones, around 84% found once; its top ten account for 1% to 1.5%. The clonotype originates from a man between 65 and 85 years old with acute or convalescent COVID-19. The source material was peripheral blood.

The CDR3 DNA reads TGTGCCAGCAGCCAAGGGCTAGCGGGGATCCGAGGCACCGGGGAGCTGTTTTTT. Amino acids: CASSQGLAGIRGTGELFF. The V gene is TRBV3-1 (or the pseudogene TRBV3-2), the J gene TRBJ2-2; 9 nucleotides agree with TRBD2. This CDR3 comprises 18 residues. Germline V gene lookup returns CDR1 LGHDT and CDR2 YNNKEL (reference sequence). The V segment lost 1 base and the J segment 4 bases; nucleotides outside the gene matches: 10.